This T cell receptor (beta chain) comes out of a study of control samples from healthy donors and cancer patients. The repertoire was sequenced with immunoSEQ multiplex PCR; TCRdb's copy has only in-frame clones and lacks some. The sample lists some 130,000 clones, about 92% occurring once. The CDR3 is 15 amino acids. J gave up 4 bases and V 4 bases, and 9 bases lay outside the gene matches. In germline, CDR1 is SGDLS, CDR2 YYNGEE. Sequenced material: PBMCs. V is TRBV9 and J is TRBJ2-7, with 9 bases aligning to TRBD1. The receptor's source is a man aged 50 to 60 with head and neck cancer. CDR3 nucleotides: TGTGCCAGCAGCCCAGCCGGGACAGGGCTTTACGAGCAGTACTTC. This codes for CASSPAGTGLYEQYF.